One T cell receptor beta chain is described in this entry. No cognate antigen has been identified for it. An end of the junction differs from the germline gene, which may be a read error. Blood RNA was extracted from unsorted whole blood with TRIzol reagent; germline DNA came from the DNeasy Blood & Tissue kit. Chronic HBV infection was present in the patients, and the patients were treatment-naive at sampling. Roughly 3.9 milliliters of peripheral blood were collected into K2EDTA tubes before surgery. The entry originates in a study of tumor-infiltrating lymphocytes in primary liver carcinoma listed by TCRdb under 2017. Regarding the complete study: Surgical resection was performed in China between 2015 and 2016 on a few patients with histopathologically diagnosed primary liver carcinoma. TCRbeta repertoire sequencing, expression microarrays and whole-exome sequencing were combined in the study across five regions of each liver tumor, with adjacent normal tissue and blood also included. TCRbeta repertoire sequencing covered about 35 specimens from 5 patients: some 25 tumor regions, 5 adjacent noncancerous liver tissues and 5 peripheral blood samples. Technical replicate repertoires showed high reproducibility, with mean shared-clone rates about 0.88 and correlation coefficients above 0.98. The five patients had tumors of stage T1-T3 N0M0, with maximum diameters ranging from roughly 4.2 to 10 cm. Hepatocellular carcinoma (four) or combined HCC and intrahepatic cholangiocarcinoma (one) was present in the five patients, who were three men and two women aged 30 to 69 years. Each sample produced roughly 3.5 to 8 million productive TCRbeta reads, and read depth showed no significant difference between tissue types. Paper-wide results and their limitations: Only 4 or 5 patients were included in the study, and the authors note that the findings should be validated in a larger study. A significantly larger repertoire fraction was made up by the top 250 clones in tumors than in blood (p = 0.039). Bulk unsorted samples precluded comparing CD4+ and CD8+ T cell repertoires. Repertoire overlap was found to be higher between tumor regions (mean about 35%) than between tumor-adjacent (about 17%) or tumor-blood (about 14%) pairs, consistent with antigen-driven expansion. Because sequencing covered only the TCR beta chain and unpaired alpha chains were not captured, true repertoire diversity is likely underestimated.

The CDR3 measures 14 amino acids from cysteine to phenylalanine. Only the CDR3 part of the read is kept: 42 bases, read in frame from the first base. According to the germline V gene, CDR1 reads SGHNT and CDR2 reads YENEEA. A constant-region primer and ProtoScript II reverse transcriptase were used to reverse-transcribe TCRbeta-specific cDNA from approximately 550 ng total RNA. Three nested multiplex PCR rounds, following a slightly modified ARM-PCR procedure, were used to build the TCRbeta libraries. The first two PCR rounds used multiplex TRBV1-TRBV30 forward primers with a Cbeta reverse primer, each for approximately 11 cycles. A final 25-cycle PCR with Deep VentR polymerase added sample barcodes and Illumina adapters. Amplicons of 200-500 bp were gel-purified with a QIAquick gel extraction kit before sequencing. The TCRbeta amplicons were sequenced with 250-bp paired-end reads on an Illumina HiSeq 2500. Per the authors' processing: Trimmomatic v0.33 was used to quality-trim the reads, and FLASH v1.2.11 was used to merge paired reads so that full CDR3 sequences could be recovered. MiGEC v1.2.1b assigned V, D and J germline segments to the rearranged TCRbeta sequences. Clonotype statistics and Shannon-Wiener diversity indices were computed with VDJtools v1.0.0. To cut down on sampling bias, every analysis after diversity analysis relied on just the 250 most abundant clonotypes from each sample. TCRdb trimmed public reads at Q25 via fastp, called clones via MiXCR and kept in-frame beta chains. Every CDR3 protein is listed once, alongside the most common genes and DNA of its rows. Here the V and J calls rest on TCRdb's processing, not on the authors' analysis. A total of about 310,000 distinct CDR3 sequences appear in this sample, 60% to 80% of them only once. The ten largest clones add up to approximately 9% of the sample.

What was sequenced was peripheral blood. The chain uses TRBV11-3 and TRBJ2-7; 8 middle bases align to TRBD1. The sequence was collected from a man aged 35 to 55 with primary liver carcinoma and hepatitis B virus infection. CDR3 reads: CTSNPRDRSYEQYF. The nucleotide sequence is given as TGTACCAGCAACCCTAGGGACAGGTCCTACGAGCAGTACTTC.